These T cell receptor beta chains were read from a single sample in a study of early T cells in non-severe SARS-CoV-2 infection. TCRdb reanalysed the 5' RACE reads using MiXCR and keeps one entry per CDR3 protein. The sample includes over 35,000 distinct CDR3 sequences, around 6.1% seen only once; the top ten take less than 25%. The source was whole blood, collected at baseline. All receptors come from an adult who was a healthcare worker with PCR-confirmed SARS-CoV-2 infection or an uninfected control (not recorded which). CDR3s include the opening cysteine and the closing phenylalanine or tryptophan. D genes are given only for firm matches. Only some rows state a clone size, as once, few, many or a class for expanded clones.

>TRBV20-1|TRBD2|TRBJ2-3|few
CSAGLAGGYTDTQYF
TGCAGTGCTGGTTTAGCGGGAGGGTACACAGATACGCAGTATTTT
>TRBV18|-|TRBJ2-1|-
CASSPVGGTSYNEQFF
TGTGCCAGCTCACCAGTAGGGGGGACCTCCTACAATGAGCAGTTCTTC
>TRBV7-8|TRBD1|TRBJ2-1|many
CASSGMDRGLPFSYNEQFF
TGTGCCAGCAGCGGCATGGACAGGGGTCTTCCCTTCTCCTACAATGAGCAGTTCTTC
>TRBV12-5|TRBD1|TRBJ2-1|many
CASGLGQGSRGQFF
TGTGCTAGTGGTTTGGGACAGGGTTCGAGGGGGCAGTTCTTC
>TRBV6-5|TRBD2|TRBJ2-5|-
CASSLVAGAVETQYF
TGTGCCAGCAGCCTAGTAGCGGGAGCTGTGGAGACCCAGTACTTC
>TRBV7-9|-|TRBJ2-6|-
CAGTGTATSGANVLTF
TGTGCCGGAACCGGGACGGCGACCTCTGGGGCCAACGTCCTGACTTTC
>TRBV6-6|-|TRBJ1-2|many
CASSYVQNYGYTF
TGTGCCAGCAGTTACGTACAGAACTATGGCTACACCTTC
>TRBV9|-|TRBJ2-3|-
CASGVGPPDTQYF
TGTGCCAGCGGCGTTGGCCCCCCAGATACGCAGTATTTT
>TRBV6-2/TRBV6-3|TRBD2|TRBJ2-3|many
CASTSGSGRDTQYF
TGTGCCAGCACTAGCGGGAGTGGTAGGGATACGCAGTATTTT
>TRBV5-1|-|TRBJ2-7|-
CASSLPGMYEQYF
TGCGCCAGCAGCTTACCGGGGATGTACGAGCAGTACTTC
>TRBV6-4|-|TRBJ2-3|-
CAGSVDFTDTQYF
TGTGCCGGCAGTGTGGACTTCACAGATACGCAGTATTTT
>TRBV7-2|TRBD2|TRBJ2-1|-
CASSPTGTSHNEQFF
TGTGCCAGCAGCCCAACCGGGACTAGCCACAATGAGCAGTTCTTC
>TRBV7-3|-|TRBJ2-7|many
CASSLNVRREQYF
TGTGCCAGCAGCTTAAATGTGAGAAGGGAGCAGTACTTC
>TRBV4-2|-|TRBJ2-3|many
CASSPTGTSSDTQYF
TGTGCCAGCAGCCCAACCGGGACTTCCTCGGATACGCAGTATTTT
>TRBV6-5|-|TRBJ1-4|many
CASSYSQGFVEGLFF
TGTGCCAGCAGTTACTCGCAGGGGTTCGTCGAGGGACTGTTTTTT
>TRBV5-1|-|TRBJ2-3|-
CASSFSYREPDTQYF
TGCGCCAGCAGCTTTTCTTACCGGGAGCCAGATACGCAGTATTTT
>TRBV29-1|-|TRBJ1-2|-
CSVEKGDTSYGYTF
TGCAGCGTTGAAAAGGGAGACACGTCCTATGGCTACACCTTC
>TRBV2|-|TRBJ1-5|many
CASSDGYRANQPQHF
TGTGCCAGCAGTGACGGTTACAGAGCGAATCAGCCCCAGCATTTT
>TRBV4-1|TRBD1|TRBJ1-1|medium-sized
CASSLPGQSGTEAFF
TGCGCCAGCAGCCTGCCGGGACAGTCCGGCACTGAAGCTTTCTTT
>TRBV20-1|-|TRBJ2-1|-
CSARWDNPPEQFF
TGCAGTGCTAGATGGGACAATCCACCCGAGCAGTTCTTC
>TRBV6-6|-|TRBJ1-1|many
CATQLGYGAFF
TGTGCCACCCAACTAGGGTATGGGGCTTTCTTT
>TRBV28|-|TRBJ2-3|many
CASSWTRLADTQYF
TGTGCCAGCAGCTGGACACGACTGGCAGATACGCAGTATTTT
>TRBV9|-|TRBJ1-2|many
CASSVNNYGYTF
TGTGCCAGCAGCGTAAACAACTATGGCTACACCTTC
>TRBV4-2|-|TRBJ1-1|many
CASSQERYTEAFF
TGTGCCAGCAGCCAAGAACGGTACACTGAAGCTTTCTTT
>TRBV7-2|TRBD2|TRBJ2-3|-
CASSLAAGPSTDTQYF
TGTGCCAGCAGCTTAGCAGCGGGACCTAGCACAGATACGCAGTATTTT
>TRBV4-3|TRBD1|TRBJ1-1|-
CASSHLTGGIGEAFF
TGCGCCAGCAGCCATTTGACAGGGGGCATTGGTGAAGCTTTCTTT
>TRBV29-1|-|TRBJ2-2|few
CSVEDSQQNTGELFF
TGCAGCGTTGAAGATTCCCAACAGAACACCGGGGAGCTGTTTTTT
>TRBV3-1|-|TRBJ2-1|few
CASSSDISSYNEQFF
TGTGCCAGCAGCTCGGACATCTCCTCCTACAATGAGCAGTTCTTC
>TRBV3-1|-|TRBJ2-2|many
CASSAGEVSGELFF
TGTGCCAGCAGTGCAGGGGAGGTTTCCGGGGAGCTGTTTTTT
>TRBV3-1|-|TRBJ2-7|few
CASSPLGPNYEQYF
TGTGCCAGCAGCCCATTAGGCCCAAACTACGAGCAGTACTTC
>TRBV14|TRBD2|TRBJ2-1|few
CASSQTSGYFNEQFF
TGTGCCAGCAGCCAAACTAGCGGGTATTTCAATGAGCAGTTCTTC
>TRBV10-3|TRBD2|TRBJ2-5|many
CATSRPRTSGSQETQYF
TGTGCCACCTCGAGGCCCCGGACTAGCGGGAGCCAAGAGACCCAGTACTTC
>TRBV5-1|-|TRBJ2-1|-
CASSLNDNEQFF
TGCGCCAGCAGCTTAAACGACAATGAGCAGTTCTTC
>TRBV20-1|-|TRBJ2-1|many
CSARNLYSYNEQFF
TGCAGTGCTAGGAACTTGTACTCCTACAATGAGCAGTTCTTC
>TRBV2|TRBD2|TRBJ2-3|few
CASRFGLAGGTDTQYF
TGTGCCAGCAGATTCGGACTAGCGGGGGGAACAGATACGCAGTATTTT
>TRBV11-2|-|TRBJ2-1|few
CASSLAGGLIDEQFF
TGTGCCAGCAGCTTAGCAGGGGGGCTTATTGATGAGCAGTTCTTC
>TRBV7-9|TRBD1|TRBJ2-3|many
CASTGDRPTDTQYF
TGTGCCAGCACCGGGGACAGGCCCACAGATACGCAGTATTTT
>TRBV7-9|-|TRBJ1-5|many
CASSLVGGNGNQPQHF
TGTGCCAGCAGCTTAGTCGGGGGTAACGGCAATCAGCCCCAGCATTTT
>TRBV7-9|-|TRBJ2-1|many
CASSLGWGSSEKQFF
TGTGCCAGCAGCTTAGGATGGGGGAGCTCGGAGAAGCAGTTCTTC
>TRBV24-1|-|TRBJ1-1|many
CATSKDIDTEAFF
TGTGCCACCAGTAAAGACATCGACACTGAAGCTTTCTTT
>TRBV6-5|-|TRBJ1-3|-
CASSYSILGRGVISGNTIYF
TGTGCCAGCAGTTACTCGATACTCGGGAGAGGGGTAATCTCTGGAAACACCATATATTTT
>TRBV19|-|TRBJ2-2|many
CASSIRTGELFF
TGTGCCAGTAGTATACGAACCGGGGAGCTGTTTTTT
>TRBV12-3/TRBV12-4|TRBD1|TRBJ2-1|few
CASSSRDSQHVEQFF
TGTGCCAGCAGTTCCCGGGACAGTCAGCACGTTGAGCAGTTCTTC
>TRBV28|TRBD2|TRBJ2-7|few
CASRERELQYF
TGTGCCAGCAGGGAGCGGGAGCTGCAGTACTTC
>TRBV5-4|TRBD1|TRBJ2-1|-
CASSPGTGGYNEQFF
TGTGCCAGCAGCCCTGGGACAGGGGGTTACAATGAGCAGTTCTTC
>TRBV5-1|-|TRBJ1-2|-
CASSRDTTIEGGYTF
TGCGCCAGCAGCAGGGACACCACAATAGAGGGTGGCTACACCTTC
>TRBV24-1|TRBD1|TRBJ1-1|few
CATSDSGTGGDEAFF
TGTGCCACCAGTGATTCAGGGACAGGGGGCGATGAAGCTTTCTTT
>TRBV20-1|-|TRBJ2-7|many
CSAPKDSSYEQYF
TGCAGTGCCCCAAAAGACAGCTCCTACGAGCAGTACTTC
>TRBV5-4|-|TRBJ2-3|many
CASSLEPAKTDTQYF
TGTGCCAGCAGCTTGGAACCAGCGAAAACAGATACGCAGTATTTT
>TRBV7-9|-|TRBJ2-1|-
CASSFDSYNEQFF
TGTGCCAGCAGCTTTGACTCCTACAATGAGCAGTTCTTC
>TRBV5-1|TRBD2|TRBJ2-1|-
CASRGTSGSDEQFF
TGCGCCAGCAGGGGGACTAGCGGGAGTGATGAGCAGTTCTTC
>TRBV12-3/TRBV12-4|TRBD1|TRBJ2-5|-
CASRGQGGEKTQYF
TGTGCCAGCAGAGGACAGGGCGGTGAAAAGACCCAGTACTTC
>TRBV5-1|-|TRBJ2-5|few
CASSPSGTSSPEPETQYF
TGCGCCAGCAGCCCTTCCGGGACTTCCAGCCCCGAGCCGGAGACCCAGTACTTC
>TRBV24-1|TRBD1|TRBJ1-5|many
CATSGDRGGNQPQHF
TGTGCCACCAGTGGAGACAGGGGTGGCAATCAGCCCCAGCATTTT
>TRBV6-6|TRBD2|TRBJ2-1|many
CASSDGLAGFPPGDEQFF
TGTGCCAGCAGCGATGGACTAGCGGGCTTTCCTCCGGGCGATGAGCAGTTCTTC